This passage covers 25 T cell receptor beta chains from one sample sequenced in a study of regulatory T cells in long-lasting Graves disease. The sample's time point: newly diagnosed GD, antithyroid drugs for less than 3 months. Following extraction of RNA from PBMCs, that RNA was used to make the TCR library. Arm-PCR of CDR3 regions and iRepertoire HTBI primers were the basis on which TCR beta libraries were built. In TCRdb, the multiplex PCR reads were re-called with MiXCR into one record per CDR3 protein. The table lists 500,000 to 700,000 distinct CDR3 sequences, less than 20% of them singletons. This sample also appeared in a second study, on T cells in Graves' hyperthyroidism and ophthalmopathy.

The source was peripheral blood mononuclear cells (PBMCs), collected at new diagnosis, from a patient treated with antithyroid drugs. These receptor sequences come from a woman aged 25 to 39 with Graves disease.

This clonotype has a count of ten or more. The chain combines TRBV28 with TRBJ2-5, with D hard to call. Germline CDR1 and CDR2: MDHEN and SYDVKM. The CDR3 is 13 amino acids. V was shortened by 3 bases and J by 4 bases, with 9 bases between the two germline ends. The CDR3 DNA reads TGTGCCAGCAGTTTGCCCGGGCGAGAGACCCAGTACTTC. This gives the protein CASSLPGRETQYF.

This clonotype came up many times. The CDR3: CASTPVTPTGQETQYF. The CDR3 DNA follows: TGTGCCAGCACCCCAGTAACGCCTACAGGACAAGAGACCCAGTACTTC. The V gene is TRBV12-3 or TRBV12-4, the J gene TRBJ2-5, with D maybe TRBD1 (5 bases). The CDR3 is made up of 16 amino acids. Deletions cut 7 bases from V and 2 bases from J, with 20 bases between.

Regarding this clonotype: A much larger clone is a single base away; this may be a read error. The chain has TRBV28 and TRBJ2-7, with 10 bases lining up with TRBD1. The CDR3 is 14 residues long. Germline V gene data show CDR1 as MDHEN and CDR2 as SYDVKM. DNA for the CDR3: TGTGCCAGCAGTAACCGGGACAGGGGATACGATCAGTACTTC. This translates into CASSNRDRGYDQYF.

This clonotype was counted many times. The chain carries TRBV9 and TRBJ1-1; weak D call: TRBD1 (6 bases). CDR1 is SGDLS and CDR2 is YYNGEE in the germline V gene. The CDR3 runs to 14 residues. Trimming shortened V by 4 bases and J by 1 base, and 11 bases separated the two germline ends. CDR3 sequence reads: CASSLGDKNTEAFF. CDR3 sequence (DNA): TGTGCCAGCAGCTTGGGGGACAAGAACACTGAAGCTTTCTTT.

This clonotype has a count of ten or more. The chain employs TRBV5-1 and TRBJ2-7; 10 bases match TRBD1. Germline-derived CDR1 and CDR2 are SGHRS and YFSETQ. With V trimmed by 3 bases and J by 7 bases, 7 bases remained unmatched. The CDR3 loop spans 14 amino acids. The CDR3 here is CASSSGTGAREQYF. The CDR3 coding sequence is TGCGCCAGCAGCTCCGGGACAGGGGCGAGGGAGCAGTACTTC.

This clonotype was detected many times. The CDR3 sequence is CASSIAGQAYGYTF. The CDR3 nucleotides are TGTGCCAGTAGTATAGCCGGGCAGGCCTATGGCTACACCTTC. The genes are TRBV19 and TRBJ1-2; D unclear. The CDR3 is 14 amino acids. CDR1 and CDR2 (germline): LNHDA, SQIVND (reference sequence). Trimming shortened V by 1 base and J by 4 bases, and 10 bases separated the two germline ends.

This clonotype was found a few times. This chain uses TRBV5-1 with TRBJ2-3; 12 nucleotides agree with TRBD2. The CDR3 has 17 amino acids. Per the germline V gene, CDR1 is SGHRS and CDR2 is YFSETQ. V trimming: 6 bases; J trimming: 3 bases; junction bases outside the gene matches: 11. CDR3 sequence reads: CASMASGRAGRTDTQYF. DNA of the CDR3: TGCGCCAGCATGGCTAGCGGGAGGGCCGGGAGAACAGATACGCAGTATTTT.

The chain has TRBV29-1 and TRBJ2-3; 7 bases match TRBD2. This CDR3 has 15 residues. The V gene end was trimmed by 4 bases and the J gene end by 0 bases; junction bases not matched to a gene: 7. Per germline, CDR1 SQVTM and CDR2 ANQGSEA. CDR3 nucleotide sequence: TGCAGCGTTGGGGGGGGGGACGCTAGCACAGATACGCAGTATTTT. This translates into CSVGGGDASTDTQYF.

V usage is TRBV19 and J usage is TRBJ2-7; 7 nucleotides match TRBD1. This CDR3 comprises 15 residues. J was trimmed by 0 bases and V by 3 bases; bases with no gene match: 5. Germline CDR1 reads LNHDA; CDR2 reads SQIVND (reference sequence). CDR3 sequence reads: CASSITGESSYEQYF. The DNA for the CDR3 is TGTGCCAGTAGTATTACAGGGGAGTCCTCCTACGAGCAGTACTTC.

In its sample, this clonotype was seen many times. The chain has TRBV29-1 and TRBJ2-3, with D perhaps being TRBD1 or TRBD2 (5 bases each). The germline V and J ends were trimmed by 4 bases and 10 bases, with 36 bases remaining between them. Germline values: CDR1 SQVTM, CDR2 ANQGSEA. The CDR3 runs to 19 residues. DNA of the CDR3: TGCAGCGTTGGACGGAGCGACCTAATCTGGGATGAGGCGATGGGGGCGCAGTATTTT. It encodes CSVGRSDLIWDEAMGAQYF.

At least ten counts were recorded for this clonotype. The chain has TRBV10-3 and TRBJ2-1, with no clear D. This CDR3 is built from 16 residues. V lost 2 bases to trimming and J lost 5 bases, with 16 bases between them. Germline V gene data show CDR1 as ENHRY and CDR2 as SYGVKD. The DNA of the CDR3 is TGTGCCATCAGTGAGAGGTCGTTTCTAGGTGACAATGAGCAGTTCTTC. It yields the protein CAISERSFLGDNEQFF.

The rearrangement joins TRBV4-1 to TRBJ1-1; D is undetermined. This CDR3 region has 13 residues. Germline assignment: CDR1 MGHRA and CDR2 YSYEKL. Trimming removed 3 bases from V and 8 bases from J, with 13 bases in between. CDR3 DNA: TGCGCCAGCAGCCAGGCTGTGTCCAGAGAAGCTTTCTTT. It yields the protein CASSQAVSREAFF.

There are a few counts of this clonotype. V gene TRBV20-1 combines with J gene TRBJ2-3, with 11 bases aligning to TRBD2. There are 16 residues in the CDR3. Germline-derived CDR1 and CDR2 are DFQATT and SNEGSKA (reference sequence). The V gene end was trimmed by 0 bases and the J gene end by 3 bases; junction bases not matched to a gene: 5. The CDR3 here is CSARDRTSGRTDTQYF. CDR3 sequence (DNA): TGCAGTGCTAGAGATCGCACTAGCGGGAGAACAGATACGCAGTATTTT.

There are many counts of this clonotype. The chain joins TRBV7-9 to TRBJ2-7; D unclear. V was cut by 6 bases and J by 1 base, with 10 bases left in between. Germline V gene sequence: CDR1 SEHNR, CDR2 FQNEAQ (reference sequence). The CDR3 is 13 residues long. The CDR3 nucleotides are TGTGCCAGCAGTTACGACCGTTCCTACGAGCAGTACTTC. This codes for CASSYDRSYEQYF. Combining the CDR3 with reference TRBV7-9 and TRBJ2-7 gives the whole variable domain DTGVSQNPRHKITKRGQNVTFRCDPISEHNRLYWYRQTLGQGPEFLTYFQNEAQLEKSRLLSDRFSAERPKGSFSTLEIQRTEQGDSAMYLCASSYDRSYEQYFGPGTRLTVT.

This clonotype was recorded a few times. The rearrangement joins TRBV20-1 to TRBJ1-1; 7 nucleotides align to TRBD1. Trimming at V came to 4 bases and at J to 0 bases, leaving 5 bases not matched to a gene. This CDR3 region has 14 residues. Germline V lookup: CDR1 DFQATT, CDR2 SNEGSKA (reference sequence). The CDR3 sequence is CSAKRTGMNTEAFF. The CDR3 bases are TGCAGTGCTAAGAGGACAGGTATGAACACTGAAGCTTTCTTT.

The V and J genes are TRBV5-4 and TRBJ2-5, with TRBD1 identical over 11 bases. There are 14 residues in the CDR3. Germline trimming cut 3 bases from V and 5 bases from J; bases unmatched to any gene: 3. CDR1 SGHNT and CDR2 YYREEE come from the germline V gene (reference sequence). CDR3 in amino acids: CASSWGQGVETQYF. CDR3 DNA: TGTGCCAGCAGCTGGGGACAGGGGGTTGAGACCCAGTACTTC.

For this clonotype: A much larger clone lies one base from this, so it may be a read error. The CDR3 nucleotides read TGCAGCGGAGGGACTAGCGGGAGTTCAAACACCGGGGAGCTGGTTTTT. It codes for CSGGTSGSSNTGELVF. This chain links TRBV29-1 with TRBJ2-2; the match to TRBD2 covers 14 bases. Germline CDR1 reads SQVTM; CDR2 reads ANQGSEA. The CDR3 length is 16 residues.

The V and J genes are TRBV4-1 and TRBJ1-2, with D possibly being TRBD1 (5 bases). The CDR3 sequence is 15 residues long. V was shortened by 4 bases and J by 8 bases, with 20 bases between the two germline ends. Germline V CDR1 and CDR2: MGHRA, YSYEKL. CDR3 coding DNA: TGCGCCAGCAGCCGAGGAAATCCAGGGATGCGGGGCTACACCTTC. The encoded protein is CASSRGNPGMRGYTF.

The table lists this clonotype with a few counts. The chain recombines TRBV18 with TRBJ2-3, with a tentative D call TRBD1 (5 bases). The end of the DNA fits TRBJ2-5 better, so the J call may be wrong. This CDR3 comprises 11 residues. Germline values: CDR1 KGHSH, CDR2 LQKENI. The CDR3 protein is CASSPQGTQYF. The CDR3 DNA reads TGTGCCAGCTCACCTCAGGGGACCCAGTACTTC.

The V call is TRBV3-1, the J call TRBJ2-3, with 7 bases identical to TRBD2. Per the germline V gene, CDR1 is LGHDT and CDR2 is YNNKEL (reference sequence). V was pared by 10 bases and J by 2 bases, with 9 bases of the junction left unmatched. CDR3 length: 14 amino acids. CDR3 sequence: CATSQAGITDTQYF. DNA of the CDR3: TGTGCCACCTCCCAAGCGGGGATCACAGATACGCAGTATTTT.

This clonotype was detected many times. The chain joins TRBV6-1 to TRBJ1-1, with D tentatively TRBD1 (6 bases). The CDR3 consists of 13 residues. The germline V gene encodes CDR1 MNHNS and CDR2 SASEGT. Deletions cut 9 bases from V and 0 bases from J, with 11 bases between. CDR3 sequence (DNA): TGTGCCAGTCACAGGGTAGTGAACACTGAAGCTTTCTTT. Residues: CASHRVVNTEAFF.

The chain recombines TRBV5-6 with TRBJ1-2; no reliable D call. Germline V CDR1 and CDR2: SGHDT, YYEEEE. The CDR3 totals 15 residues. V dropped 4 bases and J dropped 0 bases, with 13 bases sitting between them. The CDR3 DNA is TGTGCCAGCAGCCCCCGGTGGAGGACTAACTATGGCTACACCTTC. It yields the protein CASSPRWRTNYGYTF. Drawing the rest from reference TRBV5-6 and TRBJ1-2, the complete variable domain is DAGVTQSPTHLIKTRGQQVTLRCSPKSGHDTVSWYQQALGQGPQFIFQYYEEEERQRGNFPDRFSGHQFPNYSSELNVNALLLGDSALYLCASSPRWRTNYGYTFGSGTRLTVV.

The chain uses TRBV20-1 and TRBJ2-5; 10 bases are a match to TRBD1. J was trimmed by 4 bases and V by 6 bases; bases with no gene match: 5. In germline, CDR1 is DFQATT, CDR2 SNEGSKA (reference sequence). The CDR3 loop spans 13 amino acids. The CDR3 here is CSAGTGALETQYF. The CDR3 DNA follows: TGCAGTGCCGGGACAGGGGCCCTAGAGACCCAGTACTTC.

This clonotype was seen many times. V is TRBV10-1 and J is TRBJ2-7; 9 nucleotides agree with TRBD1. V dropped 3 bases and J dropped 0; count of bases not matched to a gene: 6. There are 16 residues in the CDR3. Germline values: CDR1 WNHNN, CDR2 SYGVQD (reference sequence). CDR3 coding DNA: TGCGCCAGCAGTGATACCGGGACAGGGAACTCCTACGAGCAGTACTTC. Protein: CASSDTGTGNSYEQYF.

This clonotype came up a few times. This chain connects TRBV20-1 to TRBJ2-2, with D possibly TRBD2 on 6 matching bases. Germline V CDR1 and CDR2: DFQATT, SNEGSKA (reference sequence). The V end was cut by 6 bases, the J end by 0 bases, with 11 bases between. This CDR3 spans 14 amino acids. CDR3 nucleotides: TGCAGTGCCAGGGACTCCTCGAACACCGGGGAGCTGTTTTTT. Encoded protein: CSARDSSNTGELFF.